These 28 T cell receptor beta chains share one sample of origin, sequenced in a study of blood T cell repertoires in COVID-19. Data came from immunoSEQ multiplex PCR; TCRdb stores just in-frame clones and leaves some out. The table lists 45,000 or so clones, about 86% of them singletons. Material for sequencing was peripheral blood. These receptors were obtained from a middle-aged man with COVID-19, enrolled during active disease.

CDR3 protein: CATPQGRALSYEQYF. CDR3 DNA: TGTGCCACCCCCCAGGGCAGGGCCTTGTCTTACGAGCAGTACTTC. This chain uses TRBV27 with TRBJ2-7, with D tentatively TRBD1 (5 bases). CDR1 is MNHEY and CDR2 is SMNVEV in the germline V gene (reference sequence). This CDR3 has 15 amino acids. V lost 10 bases and J lost 4, with 23 bases in between.

This rearrangement joins TRBV11-2 to TRBJ1-6, with a tentative D call TRBD1 (5 bases). The CDR3 is 14 amino acids. Germline V lookup: CDR1 SGHAT, CDR2 FQNNGV. V lost 3 bases to trimming and J lost 7 bases, with 10 bases between them. The CDR3 region has the DNA TGTGCCAGCAGCTTCGGGGGATCGAATTCACCCCTCCACTTT. This sequence encodes CASSFGGSNSPLHF.

V and J are TRBV29-1 and TRBJ1-5; perhaps TRBD1 as D (5 bases). Germline V gives CDR1 SQVTM, CDR2 ANQGSEA. Trimming pared 4 bases from V and 6 bases from J, leaving 13 bases between. The CDR3 covers 13 residues. CDR3 sequence: CSVADTGTQPQHF. The CDR3 bases are TGCAGCGTTGCAGATACAGGAACTCAGCCCCAGCATTTT. The complete variable domain, with remaining parts taken from reference TRBV29-1 and TRBJ1-5, reads SAVISQKPSRDICQRGTSLTIQCQVDSQVTMMFWYRQQPGQSLTLIATANQGSEATYESGFVIDKFPISRPNLTFSTLTVSNMSPEDSSIYLCSVADTGTQPQHFGDGTRLSIL.

This clone has just a few counts. V gene TRBV5-1 combines with J gene TRBJ2-2; 7 positions agree with TRBD1. This CDR3 contains 15 residues. V lost 3 bases, J lost 5 bases, and 7 bases stayed unmatched. Looked up from germline, CDR1 is SGHRS and CDR2 is YFSETQ. DNA of the CDR3: TGCGCCAGCAGCTCCGACAGGGTTCGTACCGGGGAGCTGTTTTTT. This encodes CASSSDRVRTGELFF.

This chain links TRBV7-2 with TRBJ2-5; D ambiguous. Germline V CDR1 and CDR2: SGHTA, FQGNSA. The length of the CDR3 is 15 residues. Trimming stripped 6 bases from V and 2 bases from J, with 16 bases between. The CDR3 region is CASSLSSGSQETQYF. The CDR3 DNA sequence: TGTGCCAGCAGTCTAAGCTCCGGGTCTCAAGAGACCCAGTACTTC.

V is TRBV5-6 and J is TRBJ2-7, with TRBD1 matching 9 bases. V shed 4 bases, J shed 5 bases, and the junction held 7 bases outside the gene matches. Germline CDR1 reads SGHDT; CDR2 reads YYEEEE. The CDR3 has 14 amino acids. The CDR3 sequence: CASSEDRGIHEQYF. The CDR3 region has the DNA TGTGCCAGCAGCGAGGACAGGGGAATCCACGAGCAGTACTTC.

The V and J genes are TRBV11-3 and TRBJ1-3, with a weak D call TRBD1 (5 bases). V gave up 3 bases and J gave up 0 bases, with 6 bases separating them. The CDR3 length is 14 residues. Germline CDR1 reads SGHNT; CDR2 reads YENEEA. The CDR3 sequence: CASSLGGSGNTIYF. As DNA, the CDR3 is TGTGCCAGCAGCTTGGGGGGCTCTGGAAACACCATATATTTT.

Here the CDR3 reads CASSLGASGNADTQYF. As DNA, the CDR3 is TGTGCCAGCAGCCTGGGTGCTAGCGGGAACGCAGATACGCAGTATTTT. V is TRBV2 and J is TRBJ2-3; 9 bases fit TRBD2. The CDR3 length is 16 residues. CDR1 SNHLY and CDR2 FYNNEI come from the germline V gene. J was trimmed by 4 bases and V by 6 bases; bases with no gene match: 11.

CDR3 in DNA: TGTGCCAGCAGTTTAACAGGGCGAGCGGGACAGCCCCAGCATTTT. Translated: CASSLTGRAGQPQHF. The chain links TRBV28 to TRBJ1-5; perhaps TRBD1 as D (6 bases). Trimming pared 2 bases from V and 7 bases from J, leaving 15 bases between. This CDR3 contains 15 residues. Germline values: CDR1 MDHEN, CDR2 SYDVKM. Based on the CDR3 plus reference TRBV28 and TRBJ1-5, the full variable domain is DVKVTQSSRYLVKRTGEKVFLECVQDMDHENMFWYRQDPGLGLRLIYFSYDVKMKEKGDIPEGYSVSREKKERFSLILESASTNQTSMYLCASSLTGRAGQPQHFGDGTRLSIL.

V is TRBV13 and J is TRBJ2-2; a possible D gene is TRBD2 (5 bases). This CDR3 spans 14 amino acids. The germline gives CDR1 PRHDT, CDR2 FYEKMQ (reference sequence). Trimming took off 5 bases at V and 6 bases at J, with 13 bases between the two ends. The CDR3 loop reads CASSLPGGPGELFF. Here the CDR3 DNA reads TGTGCCAGCAGCCTTCCCGGAGGTCCCGGGGAGCTGTTTTTT.

The rearrangement links TRBV7-9 to TRBJ2-7; D perhaps matches TRBD2 (5 bases). Germline V CDR1 and CDR2: SEHNR, FQNEAQ (reference sequence). CDR3 length: 14 residues. V lost 5 bases and J lost 1, with 12 bases in between. CDR3 in DNA: TGTGCCAGCAGCCCTGAGGGAATGTCCTACGAGCAGTACTTC. Translating gives CASSPEGMSYEQYF.

This clone was seen once. A read error may produce the germline difference seen at one junction end. The chain employs TRBV7-7 and TRBJ1-5; D not resolved. The germline V gene encodes CDR1 SSHAT and CDR2 FNYEAQ (reference sequence). The CDR3 runs 13 residues. CDR3 DNA: TGTGCTAGCAGCTTAGACTGGTGGCAGCCCCAGCATTTT. Protein product: CASSLDWWQPQHF. The full variable domain, rest sourced from reference TRBV7-7 and TRBJ1-5, is GAGVSQSPRYKVTKRGQDVTLRCDPISSHATLYWYQQALGQGPEFLTYFNYEAQPDKSGLPSDRFSAERPEGSISTLTIQRTEQRDSAMYRCASSLDWWQPQHFGDGTRLSIL.

The J gene is TRBJ1-2, the V gene TRBV27; tentatively, D is TRBD1 (6 bases). Germline V gene lookup returns CDR1 MNHEY and CDR2 SMNVEV (reference sequence). The CDR3 runs 12 residues. Trimming left V 4 bases short and J 7 bases short, with 10 bases between. The chain's CDR3 is CASSSNRAGYTF. CDR3 in DNA: TGTGCCAGCAGTTCCAACAGGGCTGGCTACACCTTC.

V is TRBV5-6 and J is TRBJ2-1; the D gene is possibly TRBD1 (5 bases). This CDR3 contains 12 residues. Germline loops: CDR1 SGHDT, CDR2 YYEEEE. V was shortened by 5 bases and J by 15 bases, with 18 bases between the two germline ends. CDR3 region: CASSSWETGVFF. CDR3 DNA: TGTGCCAGCAGTTCTTGGGAAACAGGCGTGTTCTTC.

The chain joins TRBV11-2 to TRBJ2-7; no reliable D call. The ends were cut back, 1 base at V and 0 bases at J, with 4 bases in the middle. This CDR3 has 13 residues. In germline, CDR1 is SGHAT, CDR2 FQNNGV. This CDR3 reads CASSLASSYEQYF. The DNA for the CDR3 is TGTGCCAGCAGCTTAGCTAGCTCCTACGAGCAGTACTTC.

V usage is TRBV4-1 and J usage is TRBJ1-6, with D hard to call. The CDR3 has 15 residues. V lost 5 bases and J lost 8, with 16 bases in between. Germline loops: CDR1 MGHRA, CDR2 YSYEKL. CDR3 loop: CASSTRTLWDSPLHF. The DNA of the CDR3 is TGCGCCAGCAGCACCCGGACTCTTTGGGATTCACCCCTCCACTTT.

This chain uses TRBV6-6 with TRBJ2-7; 8 bases are shared with TRBD2. The germline gives CDR1 MNHNY, CDR2 SVGAGI (reference sequence). This CDR3 has 13 amino acids. The V gene end was trimmed by 8 bases and the J gene end by 7 bases; junction bases not matched to a gene: 10. The CDR3 DNA is TGTGCCAGCTTCTCCGGGGGGGCGGGAGAGCAGTACTTC. As protein: CASFSGGAGEQYF.

This chain uses TRBV19 with TRBJ2-7; 8 bases map to TRBD2. This CDR3 comprises 17 residues. CDR1 and CDR2 from the germline V gene are LNHDA and SQIVND (reference sequence). The V segment lost 1 base and the J segment 4 bases; nucleotides outside the gene matches: 12. In nucleotides, the CDR3 is TGTGCCAGTAGTATAGGGGGGCTAGCGGGCCAAGCATACGAGCAGTACTTC. This encodes CASSIGGLAGQAYEQYF. Combining the CDR3 with reference TRBV19 and TRBJ2-7 gives the whole variable domain DGGITQSPKYLFRKEGQNVTLSCEQNLNHDAMYWYRQDPGQGLRLIYYSQIVNDFQKGDIAEGYSVSREKKESFPLTVTSAQKNPTAFYLCASSIGGLAGQAYEQYFGPGTRLTVT.

The chain has TRBV15 and TRBJ2-7; TRBD2 agrees at 7 bases. This CDR3 has 16 residues. CDR1 is LNHNV, CDR2 YYDKDF, per germline (reference sequence). With 1 base clipped from V and 3 bases from J, the junction kept 9 bases outside the gene matches. DNA for the CDR3: TGTGCCACCAGCAGAGGAGTGACTAGCTCTGGCTACGAGCAGTACTTC. Its translation is CATSRGVTSSGYEQYF.

V usage is TRBV2 and J usage is TRBJ2-3; D possibly corresponds to TRBD2 (6 bases). The CDR3 has 15 amino acids. Trimming stripped 9 bases from V and 7 bases from J, with 23 bases between. Looked up from germline, CDR1 is SNHLY and CDR2 is FYNNEI. The CDR3 here is CASYQRAASYNTQYF. The CDR3 DNA reads as TGTGCCAGTTACCAGCGGGCCGCCAGTTACAATACGCAGTATTTT.

V gene TRBV6-2 or TRBV6-3 combines with J gene TRBJ2-5; D call uncertain. The V gene's germline CDR1 is MNHEY and CDR2 SVGEGT. This CDR3 comprises 12 residues. V was pared by 2 bases and J by 7 bases, with 8 bases between. Written as DNA, the CDR3 is TGTGCCAGCAGTTACACTATCCGGACCCAGTACTTC. It codes for CASSYTIRTQYF.

This chain links TRBV28 with TRBJ1-2; no reliable D call. CDR1 is MDHEN, CDR2 SYDVKM, per germline. Trimming took 8 bases from V and 4 from J, leaving 20 bases between them. The CDR3 is made up of 15 amino acids. The CDR3 DNA is TGTGCCAGCGGTCCCCCGGGAGTTTCGTCCTATGGCTACACCTTC. This codes for CASGPPGVSSYGYTF.

This clone has a single count. The chain recombines TRBV2 with TRBJ2-7; unclear D gene. With 3 bases removed from V and 6 bases from J, the gap between germline ends came to 9 bases. The CDR3 extends over 12 amino acids. Per germline, CDR1 SNHLY and CDR2 FYNNEI. CDR3 loop: CASSDSVFEQYF. For the CDR3, the DNA is TGTGCCAGCAGTGACTCGGTCTTCGAGCAGTACTTC.

The sample holds a few counts of this clone. V and J are TRBV29-1 and TRBJ2-2; 10 positions agree with TRBD2. The length of the CDR3 is 14 residues. From germline, CDR1 is SQVTM and CDR2 ANQGSEA. V shed 5 bases, J shed 2 bases, and the junction held 2 bases outside the gene matches. The CDR3 DNA reads TGCAGCGTTCTAGCGGGAGTTAACACCGGGGAGCTGTTTTTT. The encoded protein is CSVLAGVNTGELFF.

This rearrangement joins TRBV5-1 to TRBJ2-5; the D gene is possibly TRBD1 (7 bases). Trimming shortened V by 1 base and J by 5 bases, and 15 bases separated the two germline ends. CDR1 is SGHRS, CDR2 YFSETQ, per germline. The CDR3 extends over 15 amino acids. The CDR3 coding sequence is TGCGCCAGCAGCTTGAACAGGGGAGGTAGGGAGACCCAGTACTTC. It codes for CASSLNRGGRETQYF.

V usage is TRBV6-5 and J usage is TRBJ1-2, with D possibly TRBD1 on 6 matching bases. The V end was cut by 5 bases, the J end by 5 bases, with 12 bases between. Germline loops: CDR1 MNHEY, CDR2 SVGAGI. This CDR3 has 13 amino acids. CDR3: CASSLTGYYGYTF. The CDR3 nucleotides are TGTGCCAGCAGTCTTACAGGGTATTATGGCTACACCTTC.

The V gene is TRBV29-1, the J gene TRBJ1-5; 9 nucleotides match TRBD1. The germline V gene has CDR1 SQVTM and CDR2 ANQGSEA. J was trimmed by 4 bases and V by 4 bases; bases with no gene match: 8. The CDR3 runs to 15 residues. In DNA form, the CDR3 reads TGCAGCGTTGGGGAGGGGACAGGGAGGAATCAGCCCCAGCATTTT. The encoded protein is CSVGEGTGRNQPQHF. Drawing the rest from reference TRBV29-1 and TRBJ1-5, the complete variable domain is SAVISQKPSRDICQRGTSLTIQCQVDSQVTMMFWYRQQPGQSLTLIATANQGSEATYESGFVIDKFPISRPNLTFSTLTVSNMSPEDSSIYLCSVGEGTGRNQPQHFGDGTRLSIL.

The genes are TRBV4-1 and TRBJ1-5; TRBD1 aligns across 9 bases. The CDR3 is 18 amino acids. Germline assignment: CDR1 MGHRA and CDR2 YSYEKL. Losses at the gene ends were 1 base for V and 2 bases for J; bases not matched to a gene: 9. In DNA form, the CDR3 reads TGCGCCAGCAGCCAAGGGGACAGGGTTAAAGTGGGCAATCAGCCCCAGCATTTT. This sequence encodes CASSQGDRVKVGNQPQHF.